These 4 T cell receptor beta chains came from one sample sequenced in a study of prognosis after radiotherapy for stage I lung cancer. Template was genomic DNA; TCR beta CDR3 amplified in two multiplex PCR rounds. First-round PCR, the initial amplification, used primers specific to each TRBV and TRBJ gene. In TCRdb, the multiplex PCR reads were re-called with MiXCR into one record per CDR3 protein. The table includes some 11,000 distinct CDR3 sequences, roughly 51% detected once. The material sequenced was PBMCs, taken before or after stereotactic body radiation therapy (not recorded which). Receptors were obtained from a donor over 45 with non-small cell lung cancer.

By sample share, this clonotype is medium-sized. This chain connects TRBV7-3 to TRBJ2-3; 8 bases align to TRBD2. In germline, CDR1 is SGHTA, CDR2 FQGTGA. The J segment lost 5 bases and the V segment lost 0 bases, leaving 4 bases of the junction unmatched. The CDR3 has 15 amino acids. In DNA, the CDR3 is TGTGCCAGCAGCTTAACGCGGGGGGCCGGAGATACGCAGTATTTT. Translating gives CASSLTRGAGDTQYF.

This clonotype has at least ten counts. This chain connects TRBV28 to TRBJ1-2; D is uncertain. Germline lookup yields CDR1 MDHEN and CDR2 SYDVKM. V was clipped by 3 bases and J by 8 bases, with 13 bases between them. The CDR3 contains 13 residues. The CDR3 reads CASSFSRTIGYTF. The DNA for the CDR3 is TGTGCCAGCAGTTTTTCCAGAACCATCGGCTACACCTTC.

Concerning this clonotype itself: One end of the junction is discordant with germline, which a read error may explain. The chain has TRBV6-5 and TRBJ1-3; D ambiguous. Germline V gene sequence: CDR1 MNHEY, CDR2 SVGAGI. The CDR3 length is 13 residues. As DNA, the CDR3 is TGTTCCAGCTCGCGTGGCTCTGGAAACACCATATATTTT. Amino acids: CSSSRGSGNTIYF.

This chain connects TRBV20-1 to TRBJ1-6; D perhaps matches TRBD1 (5 bases). Trimming pared 2 bases from V and 5 bases from J, leaving 10 bases between. This CDR3 is 14 amino acids long. The V gene's germline CDR1 is DFQATT and CDR2 SNEGSKA (reference sequence). In DNA, the CDR3 is TGCAGTGCTAGAAAGGGGCGGGATAATTCACCCCTCCACTTT. Translation: CSARKGRDNSPLHF.